This T cell receptor beta chain was sequenced in a study of T cells after yellow fever vaccination. Study-level background: With SMART-Seq v4 Ultra Low Input, the fractions containing low cell numbers were prepared. Study conclusions and caveats: It was the secondary response that reached its peak faster, day 5 versus 15, but it was weaker. Post-booster repertoires again held most primary-vaccination clones (approximately 96% CD4, 75% to 90% CD8).

CDR3 length: 14 residues. V dropped 2 bases and J dropped 7 bases, with 12 bases sitting between them. Germline V lookup: CDR1 SNHLY, CDR2 FYNNEI. Conversion of TCR transcripts into cDNA relied on 5'RACE template switching, which added a universal primer site and UMIs. From the 5' RACE reads, TCRdb called clonotypes with MiXCR, one entry per CDR3 protein. The data contain about 340,000 distinct CDR3 sequences, approximately 12% of them singletons. This clonotype came up many times. The target antigen is unknown. The chain is built from TRBV2 and TRBJ1-5; possible D gene TRBD1, 5 bases. Material: CD4+ T cells sorted from PBMCs, obtained 15 days after the yellow fever booster vaccination. The clonotype comes from a man in his late teens or twenties who received the YFV17D yellow fever vaccine. The CDR3 reads CASSEPLRGQPQHF. Written as DNA, the CDR3 is TGTGCCAGCAGTGAACCCCTTCGGGGGCAGCCCCAGCATTTT.